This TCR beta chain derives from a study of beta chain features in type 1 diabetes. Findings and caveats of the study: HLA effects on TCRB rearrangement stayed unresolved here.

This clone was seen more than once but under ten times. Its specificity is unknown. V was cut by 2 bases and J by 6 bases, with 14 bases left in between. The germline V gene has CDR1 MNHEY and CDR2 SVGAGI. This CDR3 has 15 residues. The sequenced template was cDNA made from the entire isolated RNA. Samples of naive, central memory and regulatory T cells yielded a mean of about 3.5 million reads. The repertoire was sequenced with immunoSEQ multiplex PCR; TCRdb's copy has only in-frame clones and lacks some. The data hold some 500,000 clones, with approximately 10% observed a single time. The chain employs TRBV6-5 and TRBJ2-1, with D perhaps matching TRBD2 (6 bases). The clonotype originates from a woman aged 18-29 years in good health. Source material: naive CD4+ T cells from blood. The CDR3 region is CASSYTSGSLNEQFF. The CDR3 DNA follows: TGTGCCAGCAGTTACACCAGCGGGTCCCTCAATGAGCAGTTCTTC.